Here is one TCR beta chain with its context. Its matching antigen is unknown. Repertoires were generated with immunoSEQ multiplex PCR, while TCRdb's copy carries only in-frame clones and drops some. The table lists about 86,000 clones, approximately 90% of them singletons, with approximately 0.28% in the top ten. This sample is drawn from a study of graft-versus-host responses after intestinal transplantation. Study-level findings and limits: Early after transplant, HvG clones declined as circulating GvH clones peaked. Analysis identified GvH clones in recipient marrow, with some appearing first in ileum or blood.

Sequenced here: unstimulated CD4+ T cells sorted from spleen or lymph node cells, sampled before transplant. This clonotype was obtained from a human donor who was the organ donor for an intestinal transplant.

The CDR3 coding sequence is TGTGCCAGCAGCTCAGGACCGGGACAGCAAAACATTCAGTACTTC. Its protein is CASSSGPGQQNIQYF. This chain connects TRBV11-2 to TRBJ2-4, with 7 positions matching TRBD1. Trimming removed 4 bases from V and 5 bases from J; junction bases left unmatched: 8. Per germline, CDR1 SGHAT and CDR2 FQNNGV. CDR3 length equals 15 residues.